These 7 T cell receptor beta chains were sequenced from one sample in a study of immune evolution from preneoplasia to lung adenocarcinoma. The table came from immunoSEQ multiplex PCR; TCRdb's copy has only in-frame clones and leaves some out. Here the sample spans about 3,100 clones, 40% to 50% being singletons. Sequenced: FFPE normal lung tissue adjacent to the tumor. These receptors were collected from a person aged 45 to 60 with lung adenocarcinoma.

DNA for the CDR3: TGTGCCAGCAGCTCAGGCGGAGGGGGCCACTATGGCTACACCTTC. Residues: CASSSGGGGHYGYTF. The chain employs TRBV5-4 and TRBJ1-2; 7 bases agree with TRBD1. This CDR3 comprises 15 residues. The junction had 8 bases not matched to a gene; V was cut back by 3 bases and J by 3 bases. Germline CDR1 reads SGHNT; CDR2 reads YYREEE (reference sequence). Full variable domain (missing parts from reference TRBV5-4 and TRBJ1-2): ETGVTQSPTHLIKTRGQQVTLRCSSQSGHNTVSWYQQALGQGPQFIFQYYREEENGRGNFPPRFSGLQFPNYSSELNVNALELDDSALYLCASSSGGGGHYGYTFGSGTRLTVV.

V is TRBV30 and J is TRBJ2-7; 8 bases agree with TRBD1. CDR3 size: 14 residues. V lost 1 base and J lost 6; bases outside the gene matches: 8. Germline CDR1 is GTSNPN and CDR2 is SVGIG (reference sequence). This CDR3 is CAWSDLGQGTEQYF. Written as DNA, the CDR3 is TGTGCCTGGAGTGACCTCGGACAGGGAACCGAGCAGTACTTC.

V gene TRBV7-9 combines with J gene TRBJ2-7; D remains ambiguous. The V end was cut by 6 bases, the J end by 1 base, with 16 bases between. CDR3 length: 15 residues. Germline CDR1 and CDR2: SEHNR and FQNEAQ (reference sequence). CDR3 nucleotide sequence: TGTGCCAGCAGTCCCACGGTGGGCCGATCCTACGAGCAGTACTTC. Translation: CASSPTVGRSYEQYF.

To note about this clone: The junction and the germline gene differ at one end; a read error may be behind it. V is TRBV7-7 and J is TRBJ2-7; 8 nucleotides align to TRBD1. Germline CDR1 and CDR2: SSHAT and FNYEAQ (reference sequence). The length of the CDR3 is 15 residues. Written as DNA, the CDR3 is TGTGCTAGCAGCCCCGGACAGGGTGGGGGTTACGAGCAGTACTTC. The encoded protein is CASSPGQGGGYEQYF. Drawing the rest from reference TRBV7-7 and TRBJ2-7, the complete variable domain is GAGVSQSPRYKVTKRGQDVTLRCDPISSHATLYWYQQALGQGPEFLTYFNYEAQPDKSGLPSDRFSAERPEGSISTLTIQRTEQRDSAMYRCASSPGQGGGYEQYFGPGTRLTVT.

The chain is built from TRBV9 and TRBJ2-2; no clear D gene. This CDR3 has 12 residues. Trimming cost V 5 bases and J 8 bases, with 10 bases left between them. The germline V gene has CDR1 SGDLS and CDR2 YYNGEE. The CDR3 DNA reads TGTGCCAGCAGTGAGGAGCTGGGGGAGCTGTTTTTT. Amino acid sequence: CASSEELGELFF.

The V gene is TRBV2, the J gene TRBJ2-7, with a tentative D call TRBD2 (5 bases). The germline gives CDR1 SNHLY, CDR2 FYNNEI. Trimming cost V 6 bases and J 5 bases, with 8 bases left between them. This CDR3 is 11 amino acids long. CDR3 DNA sequence: TGTGCCAGCAGGTCCGGGGACGAGCAGTACTTC. Its translation is CASRSGDEQYF.

This chain uses TRBV19 with TRBJ2-2, with 8 bases identical to TRBD2. Germline V gene sequence: CDR1 LNHDA, CDR2 SQIVND (reference sequence). The CDR3 is 16 residues long. The V and J ends lost 10 bases and 2 bases, in that order; junction bases with no gene match: 12. The CDR3 region has the DNA TGTGCCACCCTGCCGGGAGGGTCGGTAAACACCGGGGAGCTGTTTTTT. It translates to CATLPGGSVNTGELFF.